This T cell receptor beta chain came from a study of blood T cell repertoires in COVID-19. Study information: The United States, Italy and Spain were the sources of the acute and convalescent COVID-19 samples. T cells, B-cell-depleted T cells, or PBMCs provided the cDNA or gDNA that served as material.

While infection was still active, Seattle patients were enrolled and then followed longitudinally. The germline CDR1 and CDR2 sequences are SQVTM and ANQGSEA. The CDR3 covers 13 residues. V was clipped by 6 bases and J by 8 bases; unmatched bases: 6. In the original analysis: The assay estimated nucleated cells by amplifying reference gene primers. Assay: immunoSEQ multiplex PCR; the TCRdb copy retains only in-frame clones and omits some. V and J calls and clone size are those listed in that table; D and trimming were worked out from the DNA. The sample lists 250,000 to 350,000 clones; about 88% were seen once.

The origin of this receptor is a human donor with COVID-19, enrolled during active disease. The donor label of this sample is uncertain. The sample was peripheral blood. The rearrangement uses TRBV29-1 and TRBJ1-4; 10 bases map to TRBD1. This CDR3 reads CSVFRDRGEKLFF. The CDR3 DNA follows: TGCAGCGTCTTCCGGGACAGGGGAGAAAAACTGTTTTTT.